This T cell receptor (beta chain) emerged from a study of shared clonotypes between healthy human individuals. With 1 base removed from V and 0 bases from J, the gap between germline ends came to 12 bases. Germline V gene data show CDR1 as SGHVS and CDR2 as FQNEAQ. The CDR3 is 16 residues long. Sequencing used immunoSEQ multiplex PCR; TCRdb keeps in-frame clones, though not all of them. The sample records some 2.1 million clones, roughly 96% being singletons. The study's findings and limits: The represented genetic and exposure-history diversity was limited by the small number of donors.

With regard to this clone: What it recognizes is unknown.

The sequenced sample consisted of naive CD4+ T cells sorted from blood. Indicated subset: CD45RA+ positively selected. The TCR sequence derives from a young man in good health. The V and J genes are TRBV7-8 and TRBJ1-1; D possibly corresponds to TRBD1 (5 bases). This CDR3 is CASSLEGAGVNTEAFF. CDR3 nucleotides: TGTGCCAGCAGCTTAGAAGGGGCTGGGGTGAACACTGAAGCTTTCTTT. The full variable domain, in which reference TRBV7-8 and TRBJ1-1 provide the parts outside the CDR3, is GAGVSQSPRYKVAKRGQDVALRCDPISGHVSLFWYQQALGQGPEFLTYFQNEAQLDKSGLPSDRFFAERPEGSVSTLKIQRTQQEDSAVYLCASSLEGAGVNTEAFFGQGTRLTVV.